The clone carrying this T cell receptor beta chain is judged medium-sized. Per the germline V gene, CDR1 is LGHDT and CDR2 is YNNKEL (reference sequence). The CDR3 loop spans 13 amino acids. Between the trimmed V and J ends, which lost 0 bases and 6 bases, there was a span of 8 bases. This specimen comes from a study of patients and donors after allogeneic stem cell transplantation. A single record per CDR3 protein comes from TCRdb applying MiXCR to the RT-PCR reads. The sample lists hundreds of distinct CDR3 sequences, roughly 2% occurring once. The sequenced sample was blood, either unsorted or a sorted T cell fraction (not recorded which). This sequence was found in a human donor who was either an allogeneic HSCT recipient or a stem cell or donor lymphocyte infusion donor (not recorded which). It is not recorded whose cells these are; they may come from a transplant donor. The chain couples TRBV3-1 to TRBJ2-5; D is uncertain. CDR3 in DNA: TGTGCCAGCAGCCAAGATTACGGGCAGACCCAGTACTTC. This codes for CASSQDYGQTQYF.